The 16 T cell receptor beta chains given below trace back to one sample, sequenced in a study of T cell repertoires in ileal Crohn's disease. Assay: immunoSEQ multiplex PCR; the TCRdb copy retains only in-frame clones and omits some. The sample includes about 8,400 clones, roughly four fifths of them seen just once. Sequencing was carried out using ileal tissue. These receptors were collected from an adult with Crohn's disease.

This clone appeared a few times. V usage is TRBV30 and J usage is TRBJ2-7; 7 positions agree with TRBD1. Germline V CDR1 and CDR2: GTSNPN, SVGIG (reference sequence). Unmatched junction bases numbered 3, after V lost 1 base and J lost 0 bases. The CDR3 extends over 14 amino acids. This chain's CDR3 is CAWSEAGGSYEQYF. CDR3 nucleotides: TGTGCCTGGAGTGAGGCAGGGGGCTCCTACGAGCAGTACTTC.

This clone was seen only once. This CDR3 is also generated by other DNA sequences in the sample. The chain combines TRBV9 with TRBJ2-7; TRBD2 might be the D (5 bases). Looked up from germline, CDR1 is SGDLS and CDR2 is YYNGEE. The V and J ends lost 0 bases and 3 bases respectively, with 10 bases between them. CDR3 length equals 14 residues. The CDR3 protein is CASSVGVEGYEQYF. The CDR3 DNA sequence: TGTGCCAGCAGCGTAGGGGTCGAGGGCTACGAGCAGTACTTC. Combining the CDR3 with reference TRBV9 and TRBJ2-7 gives the whole variable domain DSGVTQTPKHLITATGQRVTLRCSPRSGDLSVYWYQQSLDQGLQFLIQYYNGEERAKGNILERFSAQQFPDLHSELNLSSLELGDSALYFCASSVGVEGYEQYFGPGTRLTVT.

V is TRBV18 and J is TRBJ1-4, with a weak D call TRBD1 (5 bases). V was clipped by 2 bases and J by 6 bases, with 13 bases between them. The V gene's germline CDR1 is KGHSH and CDR2 LQKENI. The CDR3 covers 15 residues. The CDR3 loop reads CASSPSGREHEKLFF. The DNA of the CDR3 is TGTGCCAGCTCACCATCGGGACGGGAGCATGAAAAACTGTTTTTT.

The V call is TRBV2, the J call TRBJ1-1, with a weak D call TRBD1 (5 bases). The CDR3 is 14 residues long. Germline CDR1 is SNHLY and CDR2 is FYNNEI. The germline V and J ends were trimmed by 7 bases and 0 bases, with 12 bases remaining between them. CDR3: CASKYGGMNTEAFF. Written as DNA, the CDR3 is TGTGCCAGCAAGTACGGGGGTATGAACACTGAAGCTTTCTTT.

The chain has TRBV21-1 and TRBJ1-6. TRBV21-1 is a pseudogene segment. CDR3 length equals 14 residues. Here the CDR3 reads CASSKDGGSSPLHF. The CDR3 DNA sequence: TGTGCCAGCAGCAAAGACGGGGGTAGTTCACCCCTCCACTTT.

The rearrangement links TRBV6-1 to TRBJ2-6, with TRBD1 as a possible D gene (6 bases). Trimming stripped 11 bases from V and 2 bases from J, with 13 bases between. Germline V CDR1 and CDR2: MNHNS, SASEGT. This CDR3 has 14 amino acids. The CDR3 sequence is CAGNTGPGANVLTF. DNA for the CDR3: TGTGCCGGAAATACAGGGCCTGGGGCCAACGTCCTGACTTTC.

The J gene is TRBJ1-5, the V gene TRBV10-2; 7 nucleotides line up with TRBD1. V dropped 10 bases and J dropped 16; count of bases not matched to a gene: 19. This CDR3 is 13 amino acids long. Germline CDR1 is WSHSY and CDR2 is SAAADI. The CDR3 is CATTETGRGILHF. The CDR3 bases are TGCGCCACCACGGAGACAGGGAGAGGAATTTTACATTTT.

V and J are TRBV6-6 and TRBJ2-7; 8 bases are a match to TRBD1. The CDR3 runs to 15 residues. The germline V gene has CDR1 MNHNY and CDR2 SVGAGI (reference sequence). The V and J ends lost 6 bases and 4 bases, in that order; junction bases with no gene match: 11. CDR3 residues: CASREKQGEVYEQYF. The DNA for the CDR3 is TGTGCCAGCAGAGAGAAACAGGGGGAGGTGTACGAGCAGTACTTC.

This chain uses TRBV19 with TRBJ2-5, with 8 bases matching TRBD1. V was clipped by 1 base and J by 4 bases; unmatched bases: 8. Germline CDR1 is LNHDA and CDR2 is SQIVND (reference sequence). The CDR3 has 16 amino acids. CDR3: CASSIVRTGKGETQYF. The CDR3 DNA sequence: TGTGCCAGTAGTATAGTTCGGACAGGGAAGGGAGAGACCCAGTACTTC.

The V call is TRBV6-6, the J call TRBJ2-1; 8 nucleotides agree with TRBD2. This CDR3 contains 16 residues. V lost 2 bases to trimming and J lost 8 bases; unmatched junction nucleotides: 11. Germline loops: CDR1 MNHNY, CDR2 SVGAGI (reference sequence). The CDR3: CASSYNSGRVYDEQFF. The CDR3 region has the DNA TGTGCCAGCAGTTACAACAGCGGGAGAGTGTACGATGAGCAGTTCTTC.

V usage is TRBV2 and J usage is TRBJ2-3; D ambiguous. Germline V gene data show CDR1 as SNHLY and CDR2 as FYNNEI. The CDR3 has 17 amino acids. V shed 1 base and J shed 2 bases, with 16 bases lying between them. This CDR3 reads CASSEGGPLHYTDTQYF. As DNA, the CDR3 is TGTGCCAGCAGTGAAGGAGGCCCACTACATTACACAGATACGCAGTATTTT. The full variable domain, in which reference TRBV2 and TRBJ2-3 provide the parts outside the CDR3, is EPEVTQTPSHQVTQMGQEVILRCVPISNHLYFYWYRQILGQKVEFLVSFYNNEISEKSEIFDDQFSVERPDGSNFTLKIRSTKLEDSAMYFCASSEGGPLHYTDTQYFGPGTRLTVL.

The chain carries TRBV18 and TRBJ2-7; D is possibly TRBD2 (5 bases). This CDR3 has 17 amino acids. V dropped 6 bases and J dropped 1 base, with 22 bases sitting between them. The germline V gene encodes CDR1 KGHSH and CDR2 LQKENI. The CDR3 spells CASSLVQLSGGSYEQYF. In DNA form, the CDR3 reads TGTGCCAGCTCCCTAGTCCAGTTAAGCGGTGGATCCTACGAGCAGTACTTC.

This chain links TRBV30 with TRBJ2-5; TRBD2 aligns across 11 bases. CDR3 length: 16 amino acids. V gave up 0 bases and J gave up 6 bases; unmatched junction bases: 9. CDR1 GTSNPN and CDR2 SVGIG come from the germline V gene (reference sequence). CDR3 loop: CAWSVLASGRRKTQYF. DNA of the CDR3: TGTGCCTGGAGTGTACTGGCTAGCGGGAGGCGAAAGACCCAGTACTTC.

A word on this clone: One end of the junction does not line up with germline, which may come from a read error. The chain is built from TRBV7-3 and TRBJ2-1; 11 bases align to TRBD2. The CDR3 runs to 16 residues. Germline values: CDR1 SGHTA, CDR2 FQGTGA. For the CDR3, the DNA is TGTGCCAGCAGCCTAACGCGGACTAGCGGGTACAATGAGCAGTTCTTC. It yields the protein CASSLTRTSGYNEQFF.

By sample share, this clone is medium-sized (0.01 to 0.1%). The V and J genes are TRBV11-2 and TRBJ1-2; 9 bases agree with TRBD1. V was clipped by 5 bases and J by 3 bases; unmatched bases: 10. Germline CDR1 is SGHAT and CDR2 is FQNNGV. The CDR3 is 16 amino acids. In nucleotides, the CDR3 is TGTGCCAGCAGCCAGGGGGGGAGACAGGGGGACTATGGCTACACCTTC. It yields the protein CASSQGGRQGDYGYTF.

V and J are TRBV27 and TRBJ1-5; 9 bases agree with TRBD1. This CDR3 contains 16 residues. The J segment lost 2 bases and the V segment lost 5 bases, leaving 7 bases of the junction unmatched. From germline, CDR1 is MNHEY and CDR2 SMNVEV (reference sequence). The CDR3 bases are TGTGCCAGCAGTGGAGACAGGGGGTACGGCAATCAGCCCCAGCATTTT. The encoded protein is CASSGDRGYGNQPQHF.